These T cell receptor beta chains were read from a single sample in a study of shared clonotypes between healthy human individuals. TCRdb keeps only in-frame clones here, not all; method: immunoSEQ multiplex PCR. The sample carries about 1 million clones, approximately 78% recorded once. Specimen: memory CD4+ T cells from PBMCs. The source of these receptors is a man between 18 and 29 years old in good health. Some clones in this sample may be carry-over from other donors' samples. CDR3s include the opening cysteine and the closing phenylalanine or tryptophan. D genes are given only for firm matches. Clone size is not always given. Where it is, it says once, few, many or a class for expanded clones.

clone_size j_call d_call v_call cdr3_aa cdr3_nt
NA TRBJ2-7 TRBD1 TRBV6-5 CASSYSTGTYEQYF TGTGCCAGCAGTTACTCGACAGGGACCTACGAGCAGTACTTC
once TRBJ1-2 TRBD1 TRBV5-4 CASSLAKTGAEGYTF TGTGCCAGCAGCTTGGCCAAGACAGGGGCGGAAGGCTACACCTTC
NA TRBJ1-1 NA TRBV5-4 CASSRGQGPNTEAFF TGTGCCAGCAGCCGAGGACAAGGTCCTAACACTGAAGCTTTCTTT
NA TRBJ2-7 NA TRBV19 CASSILGGVTYEQYF TGTGCCAGTAGTATTCTTGGGGGAGTAACCTACGAGCAGTACTTC
NA TRBJ2-1 TRBD2 TRBV7-9 CASSSTSGRAVEQFF TGTGCCAGCAGCTCAACTAGCGGGAGGGCCGTTGAGCAGTTCTTC
NA TRBJ2-7 TRBD2 TRBV27 CASSLRLAGVGEQYF TGTGCCAGCAGTTTACGGCTAGCGGGAGTAGGTGAGCAGTACTTC
few TRBJ2-3 NA TRBV7-9 CASSLSTDTQYF TGTGCCAGCAGCCTAAGCACAGATACGCAGTATTTT
NA TRBJ1-1 NA TRBV5-6 CASRWGGDRTEAFF TGTGCCAGCAGGTGGGGGGGCGATCGCACTGAAGCTTTCTTT
NA TRBJ1-5 NA TRBV2 CASSRGGNQPQHF TGTGCCAGCAGTCGTGGGGGCAATCAGCCCCAGCATTTT
NA TRBJ2-1 TRBD2 TRBV19 CASTPLNSGRVHEQFF TGTGCCAGTACTCCTCTCAATAGCGGGAGAGTGCATGAGCAGTTCTTC
NA TRBJ1-5 NA TRBV5-8 CASRPVGGPQHF TGTGCCAGCAGACCCGTCGGAGGGCCCCAGCATTTT
NA TRBJ2-7 NA TRBV5-4 CASSPGSAGASYHEQYF TGTGCCAGCAGCCCGGGGTCCGCCGGGGCCTCCTACCACGAGCAGTACTTC
NA TRBJ2-5 NA TRBV6-5 CASSYSGPTSGETQYF TGTGCCAGCAGTTACTCGGGCCCCACATCGGGAGAGACCCAGTACTTC
NA TRBJ1-6 NA TRBV28 CASSSPSGYSNSPLHF TGTGCCAGCAGTTCCCCGAGCGGGTACAGTAATTCACCCCTCCACTTT
NA TRBJ1-1 NA TRBV28 CASSFRAAEAFF TGTGCCAGCAGTTTTCGGGCAGCCGAAGCTTTCTTT
NA TRBJ2-2 TRBD1 TRBV28 CASSSRDRVAETGELFF TGTGCCAGCAGTTCCCGGGACAGGGTAGCGGAAACCGGGGAGCTGTTTTTT
NA TRBJ2-3 TRBD2 TRBV6-1 CASSKMGGGRDTQYF TGTGCCAGCAGTAAAATGGGGGGGGGAAGAGATACGCAGTATTTT
NA TRBJ2-1 TRBD1 TRBV5-1 CASSPGDRVGNEQFF TGCGCCAGCAGCCCGGGGGACAGGGTGGGGAATGAGCAGTTCTTC
NA TRBJ2-1 NA TRBV5-1 CASSLVQGSSYNEQFF TGCGCCAGCAGCTTGGTTCAGGGGAGCTCCTACAATGAGCAGTTCTTC
NA TRBJ1-2 NA TRBV6-4 CASSVEKGANYGYTF TGTGCCAGCAGTGTAGAAAAGGGCGCTAACTATGGCTACACCTTC
NA TRBJ1-4 NA TRBV18 CASSPLGEKLFF TGTGCCAGCTCACCACTAGGAGAAAAACTGTTTTTT
NA TRBJ2-5 NA TRBV12-5 CASGLVLRGRQETQYF TGTGCTAGTGGTTTGGTACTGAGGGGTCGCCAAGAGACCCAGTACTTC
once TRBJ2-1 TRBD2 TRBV30 CAWRSLAASSYNEQFF TGTGCCTGGAGATCCCTAGCGGCGTCCTCCTACAATGAGCAGTTCTTC
few TRBJ1-1 NA TRBV14 CASSQVGGALTEAFF TGTGCCAGCAGCCAAGTAGGAGGGGCGCTCACTGAAGCTTTCTTT
NA TRBJ2-5 NA TRBV28 CASRPLQKVKETQYF TGTGCCAGCAGACCTCTCCAGAAAGTGAAAGAGACCCAGTACTTC
NA TRBJ1-2 NA TRBV2 CASSQTKRGSGYTF TGTGCCAGCAGTCAAACAAAACGGGGTAGCGGCTACACCTTC
NA TRBJ2-5 NA TRBV4-1 CASSQDPGAWLYF TGCGCCAGCAGCCAAGATCCAGGGGCCTGGTTGTACTTC
once TRBJ2-7 NA TRBV7-2 CASSLRTNYEQYF TGTGCCAGCAGCCTTCGGACTAACTACGAGCAGTACTTC
NA TRBJ2-1 NA TRBV18 CASSPPGPSDEQFF TGTGCCAGCTCACCACCGGGCCCCTCGGATGAGCAGTTCTTC
few TRBJ1-1 NA TRBV20-1 CSASINTEAFF TGCAGTGCTTCAATCAACACTGAAGCTTTCTTT
NA TRBJ2-1 TRBD2 TRBV2 CASMGLAGPSYNEQFF TGTGCCAGCATGGGACTAGCGGGGCCATCCTACAATGAGCAGTTCTTC
NA TRBJ2-1 TRBD2 TRBV4-1 CASSRASGSYNEQFF TGCGCCAGCAGCAGGGCTAGCGGGAGCTACAATGAGCAGTTCTTC
NA TRBJ2-3 NA TRBV5-1 CASSLASGHSDTQYF TGCGCCAGCAGCTTGGCCTCCGGGCACTCAGATACGCAGTATTTT
NA TRBJ1-5 NA TRBV27 CASGGFNNQPQHF TGTGCCAGCGGGGGTTTTAACAATCAGCCCCAGCATTTT
NA TRBJ2-1 TRBD1 TRBV28 CASRTPGTGVNEQFF TGTGCCAGCCGCACCCCCGGGACAGGGGTCAATGAGCAGTTCTTC
NA TRBJ2-4 TRBD2 TRBV11-2 CASSRLVTSVIQYF TGTGCCAGCAGCCGACTCGTGACTAGCGTCATTCAGTACTTC
NA TRBJ2-1 TRBD1 TRBV6-5 CASSYRRTGGREQFF TGTGCCAGCAGTTACCGGCGGACAGGGGGGCGTGAGCAGTTCTTC
NA TRBJ1-1 NA TRBV7-9 CASSSEAFF TGTGCCAGCAGCTCAGAAGCTTTCTTT
NA TRBJ2-7 TRBD2 TRBV7-2 CASSLTSSTSGSYEQYF TGTGCCAGCAGCCTAACCTCATCTACTAGCGGGAGTTACGAGCAGTACTTC
once TRBJ2-2 NA TRBV9 CASSPWEPGGELFF TGTGCCAGCAGCCCCTGGGAGCCTGGAGGGGAGCTGTTTTTT
NA TRBJ1-3 NA TRBV15 CATSRPAGGTGNTIYF TGTGCCACCAGCAGACCCGCTGGGGGGACTGGAAACACCATATATTTT
many TRBJ2-1 TRBD1 TRBV7-2 CASSPSTGITYNEQFF TGTGCCAGCAGCCCCTCGACAGGGATCACCTACAATGAGCAGTTCTTC
NA TRBJ2-7 NA TRBV5-6 CASSLWGFSYEQYF TGTGCCAGCAGCTTGTGGGGTTTCTCCTACGAGCAGTACTTC
NA TRBJ2-1 TRBD2 TRBV11-3 CASSLERGNNEQFF TGTGCCAGCAGCCTCGAGCGGGGTAACAATGAGCAGTTCTTC
NA TRBJ2-2 NA TRBV13 CASSDMGGDVTGELFF TGTGCCAGCAGTGACATGGGGGGCGATGTCACCGGGGAGCTGTTTTTT
NA TRBJ1-1 NA TRBV19 CASSALRSIVNTEAFF TGTGCCAGTAGCGCACTCAGATCCATCGTGAACACTGAAGCTTTCTTT